What follows is one TCR beta chain and its context. The CDR3 has 13 residues. V dropped 5 bases and J dropped 1 base, with 8 bases sitting between them. The germline gives CDR1 MNHEY, CDR2 SVGAGI. This specimen comes from a study of blood T cell repertoires in COVID-19. Method: immunoSEQ multiplex PCR; TCRdb's copy keeps in-frame clones and lacks some. Of 120,000 or so clones detected, approximately 85% appear once; the ten largest clones hold roughly 27%. Sequenced: peripheral blood. The clonotype was recovered from a woman older than 75 with acute or convalescent COVID-19. The chain joins TRBV6-5 to TRBJ1-1, with D tentatively TRBD1 (5 bases). CDR3 loop: CASSIRGNTEAFF. The CDR3 DNA follows: TGTGCCAGCAGTATAAGGGGGAACACTGAAGCTTTCTTT.